This T cell receptor beta chain was sequenced during a study of graft-versus-host responses after intestinal transplantation. Comments on this clone: Its antigen is undetermined.

Some clones are missing from TCRdb's copy, which holds only in-frame ones; the method was immunoSEQ multiplex PCR. The repertoire has around 100,000 clones, approximately 93% of them found once; the top ten carry 1.2%. Trimming took off 6 bases at V and 9 bases at J, with 12 bases between the two ends. The CDR3 totals 12 residues. The germline CDR1 and CDR2 sequences are MNHEY and SVGAGI. The gene calls are TRBV6-5 and TRBJ2-1; D tentatively fits TRBD1 or TRBD2 (7 bases each). This clonotype originated in a human donor who received an intestinal transplant. Source: unstimulated CD8+ T cells sorted from spleen or lymph node cells, taken before intestinal transplant. CDR3 region: CASSDREGEQFF. The CDR3 DNA follows: TGTGCCAGCAGCGACAGGGAGGGTGAGCAGTTCTTC.